These 17 T cell receptor beta chains originate from one sample sequenced in a study of blood T cell repertoires in COVID-19. Clones were read by immunoSEQ multiplex PCR, and TCRdb kept only the in-frame ones, dropping some. The data show some 350,000 clones, around 91% seen once. Sequencing was done on a sample of peripheral blood. The source of these receptors is a woman younger than 30 who had recovered from COVID-19.

This chain joins TRBV2 and TRBJ1-1; D is perhaps TRBD1 (6 bases). This CDR3 has 15 amino acids. Germline-derived CDR1 and CDR2 are SNHLY and FYNNEI. V shed 6 bases and J shed 0 bases, with 14 bases lying between them. Here the CDR3 DNA reads TGTGCCAGCAGGTACTCCCGGACAGTGAACACTGAAGCTTTCTTT. It specifies CASRYSRTVNTEAFF.

This clone was observed a single time. The genes are TRBV7-9 and TRBJ1-2, with 12 bases aligning to TRBD1. CDR1 is SEHNR and CDR2 is FQNEAQ in the germline V gene (reference sequence). The CDR3 spans 17 residues. With V trimmed by 5 bases and J by 5 bases, 12 bases remained unmatched. CDR3 sequence: CASSRGTGGVLPYGYTF. The DNA of the CDR3 is TGTGCCAGCAGCAGAGGGACAGGGGGCGTCCTACCTTATGGCTACACCTTC.

J is TRBJ1-1 and V is TRBV11-2; D is unresolved. The CDR3 runs to 13 residues. Trimming stripped 4 bases from V and 4 bases from J, with 10 bases between. Germline CDR1 and CDR2: SGHAT and FQNNGV. The CDR3 region has the DNA TGTGCCAGCAGCTCGCACGCGCGCACTGAAGCTTTCTTT. As protein: CASSSHARTEAFF. Full variable domain (outside the CDR3, taken from reference TRBV11-2 and TRBJ1-1): EAGVAQSPRYKIIEKRQSVAFWCNPISGHATLYWYQQILGQGPKLLIQFQNNGVVDDSQLPKDRFSAERLKGVDSTLKIQPAKLEDSAVYLCASSSHARTEAFFGQGTRLTVV.

This chain uses TRBV18 with TRBJ1-1; D is unresolved. The CDR3 loop spans 12 amino acids. Deletions cut 6 bases from V and 1 base from J, with 6 bases between. Germline V gene sequence: CDR1 KGHSH, CDR2 LQKENI. DNA for the CDR3: TGTGCCAGCTCTATCAGGAACACTGAAGCTTTCTTT. The encoded protein is CASSIRNTEAFF.

The J gene is TRBJ1-3, the V gene TRBV5-4; perhaps TRBD1 as D (6 bases). V lost 3 bases, J lost 7 bases, and 14 bases lay in between. The CDR3 consists of 14 residues. Per germline, CDR1 SGHNT and CDR2 YYREEE (reference sequence). The CDR3 DNA reads TGTGCCAGCAGCTCCCAGACAGGAGAGAACACCATATATTTT. Protein sequence: CASSSQTGENTIYF.

The chain combines TRBV29-1 with TRBJ2-1; 10 bases line up with TRBD2. V lost 8 bases, J lost 4 bases, and 11 bases stayed unmatched. The CDR3 has 15 amino acids. Germline V gives CDR1 SQVTM, CDR2 ANQGSEA. In DNA, the CDR3 is TGCAGCTCCTCGGCTAGCGGGGGTAGGTACAATGAGCAGTTCTTC. Its protein is CSSSASGGRYNEQFF.

V is TRBV6-6 and J is TRBJ2-7, with TRBD1 matching 11 bases. Germline CDR1 reads MNHNY; CDR2 reads SVGAGI (reference sequence). The V gene end was trimmed by 6 bases and the J gene end by 6 bases; junction bases not matched to a gene: 10. This CDR3 comprises 15 residues. As DNA, the CDR3 is TGTGCCAGCAGCCGGGACAGGGGGTTCGGGAGCGAGCAGTACGTC. This gives the protein CASSRDRGFGSEQYV.

The genes are TRBV5-1 and TRBJ2-1; TRBD2 is a possible D gene (5 bases). CDR1 is SGHRS, CDR2 YFSETQ, per germline. V was trimmed by 0 bases and J by 0 bases, leaving 10 bases between them. The CDR3 is made up of 16 amino acids. CDR3: CASSLGVAPSYNEQFF. CDR3 nucleotides: TGCGCCAGCAGCTTGGGAGTAGCGCCCTCCTACAATGAGCAGTTCTTC.

J is TRBJ2-7 and V is TRBV27; D gene ambiguous. The germline V gene has CDR1 MNHEY and CDR2 SMNVEV (reference sequence). V lost 5 bases and J 3 bases, leaving 11 bases between the germline ends. This CDR3 comprises 13 residues. CDR3 sequence (DNA): TGTGCCAGCAGTCTAATCCGACTCTACGAGCAGTACGTC. Translation gives CASSLIRLYEQYV.

The J gene is TRBJ2-3, the V gene TRBV6-5; perhaps TRBD1 as D (5 bases). Germline V CDR1 and CDR2: MNHEY, SVGAGI. The CDR3 runs to 12 residues. V gave up 5 bases and J gave up 6 bases, with 9 bases separating them. The CDR3 loop reads CASSRGRDTQYF. CDR3 in DNA: TGTGCCAGCAGTAGGGGCCGGGATACGCAGTATTTT.

The chain employs TRBV4-1 and TRBJ1-2, with 10 nucleotides matching TRBD1. V dropped 5 bases and J dropped 1; count of bases not matched to a gene: 4. The length of the CDR3 is 15 residues. Germline CDR1 and CDR2: MGHRA and YSYEKL. The CDR3 DNA reads TGCGCCAGCAGCTCGGGACAGGGGATTAACTATGGCTACACCTTC. Its protein product is CASSSGQGINYGYTF.

The V and J genes are TRBV30 and TRBJ1-6, with 7 bases fitting TRBD1. CDR1 GTSNPN and CDR2 SVGIG come from the germline V gene (reference sequence). The CDR3 loop spans 16 amino acids. Trimming took 3 bases from V and 5 from J; bases not matched to a gene: 10. The chain's CDR3 is CAWRGAYRGNNSPLHF. The CDR3 nucleotides are TGTGCCTGGAGGGGCGCCTACAGGGGAAATAATTCACCCCTCCACTTT. Supplemented by reference TRBV30 and TRBJ1-6, the full variable domain reads SQTIHQWPATLVQPVGSPLSLECTVEGTSNPNLYWYRQAAGRGLQLLFYSVGIGQISSEVPQNLSASRPQDRQFILSSKKLLLSDSGFYLCAWRGAYRGNNSPLHFGNGTRLTVT.

As to this clone: Other DNA sequences in the same sample also yield this CDR3. The rearrangement uses TRBV20-1 and TRBJ2-7, with unresolved D. Germline V gives CDR1 DFQATT, CDR2 SNEGSKA (reference sequence). Trimming shortened V by 0 bases and J by 4 bases, and 4 bases separated the two germline ends. CDR3 length equals 11 residues. The DNA for the CDR3 is TGCAGTGCTAGAGATCTGTACGAGCAGTACGTC. This gives the protein CSARDLYEQYV.

The J gene is TRBJ2-2, the V gene TRBV5-6; a possible D gene is TRBD1 (5 bases). Germline CDR1 is SGHDT and CDR2 is YYEEEE. The CDR3 extends over 16 amino acids. Trimming shortened V by 1 base and J by 5 bases, and 15 bases separated the two germline ends. The CDR3 region has the DNA TGTGCCAGCAGCTTGTACGGCAGGGTTAATACCGGGGAGCTGTTTTTT. Translation gives CASSLYGRVNTGELFF.

The V and J genes are TRBV5-1 and TRBJ1-2; TRBD1 matches at 11 bases. The CDR3 runs to 16 residues. The germline CDR1 and CDR2 sequences are SGHRS and YFSETQ. V trimming: 2 bases; J trimming: 4 bases; junction bases outside the gene matches: 7. The CDR3 protein is CASSLGTGGTSYGYTF. CDR3 in DNA: TGCGCCAGCAGCTTAGGGACAGGGGGAACTTCCTATGGCTACACCTTC.

The chain is built from TRBV19 and TRBJ2-7; 8 bases fit TRBD1. This CDR3 has 15 residues. Looked up from germline, CDR1 is LNHDA and CDR2 is SQIVND (reference sequence). Trimming at V came to 7 bases and at J to 3 bases, leaving 11 bases not matched to a gene. This CDR3 reads CASIPRTGSYYEQYV. The CDR3 bases are TGTGCCAGTATCCCCCGGACAGGGAGTTACTACGAGCAGTACGTC.

The chain links TRBV10-2 to TRBJ2-3; the match to TRBD1 covers 12 bases. The CDR3 runs to 16 residues. The V and J ends lost 0 bases and 4 bases, in that order; junction bases with no gene match: 2. Germline-derived CDR1 and CDR2 are WSHSY and SAAADI. The CDR3 region is CASSESGTGGPDTQYF. The CDR3 DNA follows: TGCGCCAGCAGTGAGTCGGGGACAGGGGGCCCAGATACGCAGTATTTT.